This T cell receptor (beta chain) stems from a study of CXCR3-negative and CXCR3-positive naive CD8 T cells. Study findings and constraints: In both naive subsets diversity was comparably high, whereas memory CD8+ cells showed much lower diversity. CXCR3-positive naive cells had TRB CDR3s that were more hydrophobic than CXCR3-negative naive cells had.

The CDR3 runs 16 residues. Note on this clonotype: Its matching antigen is unknown.

Via 5' RACE with UMI labels, TRB cDNA libraries were prepared. TCRdb reprocessed the 5' RACE reads, with one entry per CDR3 protein and no DNA. This repertoire includes 75,000 to 100,000 distinct CDR3 sequences. Sequenced material: naive CXCR3+ CD8+ T cells from blood. Subset specified: CD45RO-CCR7+CD27+CD95- naive CD8+ T cells expressing CXCR3 (TNR3+). This clonotype originated in a human donor in good health. Some clones in this sample may be carry-over from other donors' samples. The chain uses TRBV21-1 and TRBJ2-1; absent DNA, TCRdb's TRBD2 call cannot be checked. TRBV21-1 is a pseudogene segment. CDR3 residues: CASSKESRAEYNEQFF.